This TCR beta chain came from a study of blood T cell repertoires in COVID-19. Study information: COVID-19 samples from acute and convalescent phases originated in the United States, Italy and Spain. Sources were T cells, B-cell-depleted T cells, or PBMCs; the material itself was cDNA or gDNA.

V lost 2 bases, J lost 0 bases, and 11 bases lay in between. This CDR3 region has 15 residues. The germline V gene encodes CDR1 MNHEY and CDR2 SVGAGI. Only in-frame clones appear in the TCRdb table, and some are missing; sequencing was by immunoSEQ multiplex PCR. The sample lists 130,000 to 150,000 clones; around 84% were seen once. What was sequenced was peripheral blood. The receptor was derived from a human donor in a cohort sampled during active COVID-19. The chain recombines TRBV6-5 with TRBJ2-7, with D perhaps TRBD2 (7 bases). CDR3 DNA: TGTGCCAGCAGTTACGAGGGAGGGGGCTCCTACGAGCAGTACTTC. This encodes CASSYEGGGSYEQYF.